This T cell receptor (beta chain) was recorded in a study of blood T cell repertoires in COVID-19. About the study: Specimens from acute and convalescent COVID-19 originated in the United States, Italy and Spain. PBMCs, B-cell-depleted T cells, or T cells were the source of the cDNA or gDNA that made up the material.

In the original workflow: Reference gene primer amplification gave estimated nucleated cell counts. Profiling relied on immunoSEQ multiplex PCR, and the TCRdb table lists in-frame clones only, not all of them. V, J and clone size derive from that table, while D and trimming were established from the DNA sequence. The data hold approximately 110,000 clones, with around 80% observed a single time. Trimming left V 3 bases short and J 7 bases short, with 3 bases between. The CDR3 totals 11 residues. Per germline, CDR1 KGHSH and CDR2 LQKENI. Sequences were obtained from peripheral blood. This chain joins TRBV18 and TRBJ1-4; D is unresolved. This clonotype was obtained from a woman in her 70s with acute or convalescent COVID-19. CDR3 in DNA: TGTGCCAGCTCACCCGGTGAAAAACTGTTTTTT. It yields the protein CASSPGEKLFF.